This note documents a single T cell receptor (beta chain) sequence. These data originate in a study of shared clonotypes between healthy human individuals. It was across several immunoSEQ plates that each subset's genomic DNA was evenly split. The repertoire was sequenced with immunoSEQ multiplex PCR; TCRdb's copy has only in-frame clones and lacks some. Found here are more than 2 million clones, about 94% of them singletons; the top ten hold roughly 0.13%. This CDR3 comprises 16 residues. The V gene lost 4 bases and the J gene lost 4 bases, with 20 bases spanning the gap. The germline V gene encodes CDR1 SGHDT and CDR2 YYEEEE. Recent vaccinations or acute infections were absent in the healthy HIV-negative adult donors.

The receptor comes from a man between 18 and 35 years old in good health. The specimen sequenced was naive CD4+ T cells sorted from blood. Subset noted: CD45RA+ positively selected. The genes are TRBV5-6 and TRBJ1-1; TRBD1 might be the D (6 bases). The CDR3 sequence is CASSPNTGLGFTEAFF. In DNA, the CDR3 is TGTGCCAGCAGCCCAAATACAGGGCTTGGTTTCACTGAAGCTTTCTTT.